Each of the 22 T cell receptor beta chains below was sequenced from the same sample in a study of T cell responses to AZD1222 COVID-19 vaccine. TCRdb's table, derived via immunoSEQ multiplex PCR, lists solely in-frame clones and lacks some. The sample yields 150,000 to 200,000 clones, around 94% seen once. Material: peripheral blood, obtained on day 0 of AZD1222 vaccination. Every receptor here comes from an adult in good health.

V usage is TRBV5-5 and J usage is TRBJ1-1; a weak D match, TRBD1 (5 bases). V lost 5 bases and J lost 5, with 10 bases in between. This CDR3 comprises 12 residues. Germline loops: CDR1 SGHKS, CDR2 YYEKEE (reference sequence). CDR3 region: CASSIQDTEAFF. In DNA, the CDR3 is TGTGCCAGCAGTATACAGGATACTGAAGCTTTCTTT.

J is TRBJ1-3 and V is TRBV18; D is unclear. CDR1 and CDR2 (germline): KGHSH, LQKENI. This CDR3 comprises 15 residues. With 6 bases removed from V and 0 bases from J, the gap between germline ends came to 12 bases. CDR3 region: CASSPPPSSGNTIYF. The CDR3 DNA sequence: TGTGCCAGCTCGCCCCCACCGAGCTCTGGAAACACCATATATTTT.

The chain has TRBV12-3 or TRBV12-4 and TRBJ2-2, with D hard to call. This CDR3 is 10 amino acids long. V was pared by 8 bases and J by 4 bases, with 2 bases between. CDR3 protein: CASGTGELFF. In DNA, the CDR3 is TGTGCCAGCGGCACCGGGGAGCTGTTTTTT.

V usage is TRBV6-5 and J usage is TRBJ2-3; 11 bases match TRBD2. V lost 7 bases and J lost 4; bases outside the gene matches: 7. CDR1 is MNHEY and CDR2 is SVGAGI in the germline V gene. The CDR3 extends over 15 amino acids. This CDR3 reads CASTWSLAGADTQYF. The CDR3 DNA sequence: TGTGCCAGCACCTGGTCACTAGCGGGAGCAGATACGCAGTATTTT.

The V and J genes are TRBV9 and TRBJ1-4; TRBD1 matches 7 bases. CDR1 is SGDLS and CDR2 is YYNGEE in the germline V gene. V trimming: 6 bases; J trimming: 7 bases; junction bases outside the gene matches: 6. This CDR3 comprises 13 residues. Written as DNA, the CDR3 is TGTGCCAGCAATCAGGGGGGTGGTGAAAAACTGTTTTTT. It is translated as CASNQGGGEKLFF.

The chain couples TRBV11-2 to TRBJ1-1; D not resolved. Germline CDR1 is SGHAT and CDR2 is FQNNGV. V was clipped by 4 bases and J by 5 bases, with 14 bases between them. The length of the CDR3 is 14 residues. The DNA for the CDR3 is TGTGCCAGCAGCTACTACGGGCCAGCTACTGAAGCTTTCTTT. Translated: CASSYYGPATEAFF.

V is TRBV5-4 and J is TRBJ2-1; D gene unclear. V lost 4 bases and J lost 8, with 13 bases in between. Germline CDR1 SGHNT, CDR2 YYREEE (reference sequence). The CDR3 length is 13 residues. CDR3 DNA: TGTGCCAGCAGCCCCGGCGGAAGGGATGAGCAGTTCTTC. Translating it yields CASSPGGRDEQFF.

This clone has a single count. The chain joins TRBV6-4 to TRBJ2-1, with TRBD2 matching over 8 bases. Germline V gives CDR1 MRHNA, CDR2 SNTAGT. This CDR3 spans 14 amino acids. V shed 4 bases, J shed 10 bases, and the junction held 9 bases outside the gene matches. The CDR3 sequence is CASSVQAGVLEQFF. CDR3 sequence (DNA): TGTGCCAGCAGTGTCCAAGCGGGAGTCTTAGAGCAGTTCTTC.

The genes are TRBV20-1 and TRBJ1-2; D remains unclear. Germline lookup yields CDR1 DFQATT and CDR2 SNEGSKA (reference sequence). V shed 1 base and J shed 6 bases, with 6 bases lying between them. There are 11 residues in the CDR3. The CDR3 nucleotides read TGCAGTGCTAGAGGCGTTAATGGCTACACCTTC. Amino acid sequence: CSARGVNGYTF.

The gene calls are TRBV5-1 and TRBJ1-3; TRBD1 matches at 7 bases. Germline trimming cut 0 bases from V and 4 bases from J; bases unmatched to any gene: 7. Germline CDR1 is SGHRS and CDR2 is YFSETQ. This CDR3 comprises 16 residues. This CDR3 reads CASSLAGTAYGNTIYF. The CDR3 DNA reads as TGCGCCAGCAGCTTGGCCGGGACAGCTTACGGAAACACCATATATTTT. The full variable domain, in which reference TRBV5-1 and TRBJ1-3 provide the parts outside the CDR3, is KAGVTQTPRYLIKTRGQQVTLSCSPISGHRSVSWYQQTPGQGLQFLFEYFSETQRNKGNFPGRFSGRQFSNSRSEMNVSTLELGDSALYLCASSLAGTAYGNTIYFGEGSWLTVV.

The CDR3 is CASTYPDRPSGNTIYF. As DNA, the CDR3 is TGTGCCAGTACTTATCCGGACAGGCCCTCTGGAAACACCATATATTTT. The gene calls are TRBV19 and TRBJ1-3, with 7 bases that match TRBD1. This CDR3 has 16 amino acids. Germline assignment: CDR1 LNHDA and CDR2 SQIVND (reference sequence). Unmatched junction bases numbered 9, after V lost 7 bases and J lost 0 bases. The whole variable domain, remainder taken from reference TRBV19 and TRBJ1-3, is DGGITQSPKYLFRKEGQNVTLSCEQNLNHDAMYWYRQDPGQGLRLIYYSQIVNDFQKGDIAEGYSVSREKKESFPLTVTSAQKNPTAFYLCASTYPDRPSGNTIYFGEGSWLTVV.

The rearrangement joins TRBV2 to TRBJ1-1, with 7 bases fitting TRBD1. Germline CDR1 is SNHLY and CDR2 is FYNNEI. The CDR3 is 14 residues long. Trimming removed 6 bases from V and 11 bases from J; junction bases left unmatched: 15. The CDR3 here is CASSLSGTAGTAFF. The CDR3 DNA sequence: TGTGCCAGCAGCCTGTCGGGGACAGCGGGTACGGCTTTCTTT.

This chain uses TRBV30 with TRBJ1-6, with 7 bases fitting TRBD1. The CDR3 loop spans 13 amino acids. Per the germline V gene, CDR1 is GTSNPN and CDR2 is SVGIG (reference sequence). The V gene end was trimmed by 8 bases and the J gene end by 9 bases; junction bases not matched to a gene: 10. This CDR3 is CATGRQGGSPLHF. DNA for the CDR3: TGTGCCACAGGCAGACAGGGAGGTTCACCCCTCCACTTT.

The V call is TRBV4-1, the J call TRBJ1-6, with D unclear. CDR1 MGHRA and CDR2 YSYEKL come from the germline V gene. CDR3 length: 13 amino acids. Trimming removed 0 bases from V and 7 bases from J, with 4 bases in between. CDR3 sequence (DNA): TGCGCCAGCAGCCAAGAAGGGAATTCACCCCTCCACTTT. Protein: CASSQEGNSPLHF.

In its sample, this clone was seen once. The chain has TRBV4-1 and TRBJ2-2; 15 nucleotides align to TRBD2. The V gene's germline CDR1 is MGHRA and CDR2 YSYEKL. J lost 3 bases, V lost 4 bases, and 9 bases had no gene match. The CDR3 has 19 residues. CDR3 sequence: CASSRSGLAGGLDTGELFF. In DNA form, the CDR3 reads TGCGCCAGCAGCCGTTCTGGACTAGCGGGAGGGTTGGACACCGGGGAGCTGTTTTTT.

This clone came up a few times. The gene calls are TRBV6-5 and TRBJ1-1; a possible D gene is TRBD1 (5 bases). Trimming removed 2 bases from V and 7 bases from J, with 11 bases in between. Germline assignment: CDR1 MNHEY and CDR2 SVGAGI. The CDR3 sequence is 13 residues long. In nucleotides, the CDR3 is TGTGCCAGCAGTTACCTCGAGGGGAGTGAAGCTTTCTTT. This codes for CASSYLEGSEAFF.

The V call is TRBV7-9, the J call TRBJ2-1; D not certain. V gave up 4 bases and J gave up 5 bases, with 6 bases separating them. The CDR3 is made up of 12 amino acids. In germline, CDR1 is SEHNR, CDR2 FQNEAQ (reference sequence). The DNA for the CDR3 is TGTGCCAGCAGCTCTCCGGACAATGAGCAGTTCTTC. Protein product: CASSSPDNEQFF.

The genes are TRBV10-3 and TRBJ2-1; D may be TRBD2 (6 bases). V was clipped by 3 bases and J by 7 bases, with 10 bases between them. This CDR3 has 13 residues. The germline CDR1 and CDR2 sequences are ENHRY and SYGVKD. The CDR3 is CAISDLASNEQFF. Here the CDR3 DNA reads TGTGCCATCAGTGATCTAGCGTCGAATGAGCAGTTCTTC.

The genes are TRBV7-8 and TRBJ1-1; D is undetermined. CDR1 and CDR2 from the germline V gene are SGHVS and FQNEAQ. V lost 2 bases and J lost 0, with 13 bases in between. This CDR3 spans 16 amino acids. CDR3 residues: CASSLKGGLLNTEAFF. CDR3 DNA: TGTGCCAGCAGCTTAAAGGGTGGGTTGTTGAACACTGAAGCTTTCTTT.

This clone was seen just once. The V call is TRBV5-6, the J call TRBJ2-7; D is undetermined. Germline loops: CDR1 SGHDT, CDR2 YYEEEE. The CDR3 is 12 residues long. Between the trimmed V and J ends, which lost 3 bases and 2 bases, there was a span of 6 bases. CDR3 sequence reads: CASSSAAYEQYF. CDR3 in DNA: TGTGCCAGCAGCTCTGCGGCCTACGAGCAGTACTTC.

The V call is TRBV19, the J call TRBJ1-1; D is unresolved. The germline gives CDR1 LNHDA, CDR2 SQIVND (reference sequence). With 5 bases removed from V and 10 bases from J, the gap between germline ends came to 14 bases. The CDR3 is made up of 12 amino acids. DNA for the CDR3: TGTGCCAGTAGTTCATCTCCGTACATAGCTTTCTTT. It translates to CASSSSPYIAFF. Supplemented by reference TRBV19 and TRBJ1-1, the full variable domain reads DGGITQSPKYLFRKEGQNVTLSCEQNLNHDAMYWYRQDPGQGLRLIYYSQIVNDFQKGDIAEGYSVSREKKESFPLTVTSAQKNPTAFYLCASSSSPYIAFFGQGTRLTVV.

V usage is TRBV15 and J usage is TRBJ1-2; D uncertain. Trimming removed 6 bases at V and 4 bases at J, with 12 bases between. The germline V gene has CDR1 LNHNV and CDR2 YYDKDF (reference sequence). CDR3 length: 13 residues. The CDR3 region has the DNA TGTGCCACCAGTCCGCGGGGAACCTATGGCTACACCTTC. It translates to CATSPRGTYGYTF.